This T cell receptor beta chain was identified during a study of shared clonotypes between healthy human individuals. Study-level information: Per donor, CD8 memory used one plate, CD8 naive used two, CD4 memory used three and CD4 naive used three.

Method: immunoSEQ multiplex PCR; TCRdb's copy keeps in-frame clones and lacks some. The sample lists approximately 500,000 clones, 96% seen once, with 0.06% in the top ten. This CDR3 has 13 residues. Germline assignment: CDR1 SEHNR and CDR2 FQNEAQ (reference sequence). The V gene lost 3 bases and the J gene lost 2 bases, with 5 bases spanning the gap. Study conclusions and caveats: Of the naive CD4 clonotypes, approximately 5% were shared across several donors.

A note on this clone: Antigen unknown.

Sample: naive CD4+ T cells sorted from blood. Stated subset: CD45RA+ positively selected. The rearrangement links TRBV7-9 to TRBJ1-5; D is ambiguous. This TCR derives from a woman in her 30s in good health. CDR3 sequence reads: CASSFEGNQPQHF. The CDR3 nucleotides read TGTGCCAGCAGCTTTGAGGGCAATCAGCCCCAGCATTTT.